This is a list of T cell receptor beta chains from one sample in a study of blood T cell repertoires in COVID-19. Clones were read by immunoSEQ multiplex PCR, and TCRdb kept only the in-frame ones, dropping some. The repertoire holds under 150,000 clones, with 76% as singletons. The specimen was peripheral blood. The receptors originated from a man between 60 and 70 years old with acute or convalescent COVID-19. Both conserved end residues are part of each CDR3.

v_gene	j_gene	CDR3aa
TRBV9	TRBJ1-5	CASSVMQGNRSNQPQHF
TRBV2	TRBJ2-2	CASSGYKMNTGELFF
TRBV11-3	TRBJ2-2	CADRVGGEGAGELFF
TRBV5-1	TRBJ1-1	CASSSVRGTEAFF
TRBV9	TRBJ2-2	CASSVDGGATGELFF
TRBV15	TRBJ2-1	CATSRASVSYNEQFF
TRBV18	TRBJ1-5	CASSLAGPRYSNQPQHF
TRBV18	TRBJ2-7	CASSPPSEFYEQYF
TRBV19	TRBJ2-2	CASSTTGELFF
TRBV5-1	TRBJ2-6	CASSLAGVHGTSGANVLTF
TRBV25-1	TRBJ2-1	CASSERGYNEQFF
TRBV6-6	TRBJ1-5	CASSSNQPQHF
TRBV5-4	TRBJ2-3	CASSLVLANRQYF
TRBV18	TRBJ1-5	CARPPGGGGSNQPQHF
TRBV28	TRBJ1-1	CASTIQMNTEAFF
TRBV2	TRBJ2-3	CARRTGSTDTQYF
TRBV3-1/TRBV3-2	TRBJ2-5	CASSRTEQGSETQYF